Each of the 32 T cell receptor beta chains below was sequenced from the same sample in a study of T cells generated in artificial thymic organoids. Separate semi-nested PCRs amplified TCRalpha and TCRbeta libraries using constant-region reverse primers in TRAC or TRBC. TCRdb re-analysed the 5' RACE reads in MiXCR, keeping a single row per CDR3 protein. The table includes 5,700 or so distinct CDR3 sequences, less than 30% detected once. Organoids aggregated human HSPCs with DLL1-transduced murine MS5 stromal cells. Residual T cells were removed by FACS sorting CD34+CD3- progenitor cells before seeding the organoids. Antigens for these TCRs are unknown. The sample comprised naive CD8+ T cells grown in artificial thymic organoids from cord blood stem and progenitor cells. Regarding subset: CD3+TCRalphabeta+CD8SP T cells; for blood, CD45RO-CCR7+ naive CD8+ T cells. Receptors were obtained from a human donor who gave cord blood stem cells for thymic organoid culture, a cardiac surgery patient who gave postnatal thymus, or a blood donor (not recorded which).

This clonotype appeared many times. CDR3 sequence: CASSRGGRALNYGYTF. In DNA, the CDR3 is TGTGCCAGCAGCCGAGGGGGCAGGGCCCTTAACTATGGCTACACCTTC. The V call is TRBV5-6, the J call TRBJ1-2, with 7 bases that match TRBD1. The germline V gene has CDR1 SGHDT and CDR2 YYEEEE. Germline trimming cut 4 bases from V and 1 base from J; bases unmatched to any gene: 10. The CDR3 runs to 16 residues.

This clonotype appeared a few times. The V call is TRBV6-5, the J call TRBJ2-7; D is uncertain. In germline, CDR1 is MNHEY, CDR2 SVGAGI. This CDR3 is 13 amino acids long. V lost 4 bases to trimming and J lost 1 base, with 8 bases between them. CDR3 in amino acids: CASSSRFSYEQYF. DNA for the CDR3: TGTGCCAGCAGTTCCCGGTTTTCCTACGAGCAGTACTTC.

This chain joins TRBV11-2 and TRBJ2-5; TRBD1 matches 7 bases. This CDR3 has 14 amino acids. Germline lookup yields CDR1 SGHAT and CDR2 FQNNGV. V lost 5 bases and J lost 2; bases outside the gene matches: 5. The CDR3 region is CASSQGQPQETQYF. DNA for the CDR3: TGTGCCAGCAGCCAGGGACAGCCTCAAGAGACCCAGTACTTC. Full variable domain (outside the CDR3, taken from reference TRBV11-2 and TRBJ2-5): EAGVAQSPRYKIIEKRQSVAFWCNPISGHATLYWYQQILGQGPKLLIQFQNNGVVDDSQLPKDRFSAERLKGVDSTLKIQPAKLEDSAVYLCASSQGQPQETQYFGPGTRLLVL.

This clonotype came up a few times. This chain joins TRBV15 and TRBJ1-4; the D gene is possibly TRBD1 (5 bases). The CDR3 covers 16 residues. Trimming stripped 5 bases from V and 0 bases from J, with 13 bases between. Germline V gives CDR1 LNHNV, CDR2 YYDKDF (reference sequence). CDR3 amino acids: CATSLPRDSTNEKLFF. CDR3 DNA sequence: TGTGCCACCAGCCTCCCGAGGGACTCAACTAATGAAAAACTGTTTTTT.

V usage is TRBV24-1 and J usage is TRBJ2-5; D ambiguous. The V end was cut by 3 bases, the J end by 7 bases, with 5 bases between. Germline values: CDR1 KGHDR, CDR2 SFDVKD. The CDR3 extends over 11 amino acids. The CDR3 coding sequence is TGTGCCACCAGTGATATAGGGACCCAGTACTTC. It is translated as CATSDIGTQYF.

This clonotype is termed medium-sized. The genes are TRBV18 and TRBJ1-2, with D uncertain. Germline CDR1 KGHSH, CDR2 LQKENI. The CDR3 has 14 amino acids. Trimming stripped 2 bases from V and 4 bases from J, with 11 bases between. CDR3 protein: CASSPSSYGYGYTF. CDR3 nucleotides: TGTGCCAGCTCACCAAGTAGTTACGGCTATGGCTACACCTTC.

In its sample, this clonotype ranks as medium-sized (0.01 to 0.1%). In DNA, the CDR3 is TGTGCCATCAGTGCCCCGGCCGGGAAGAGGGCTCTCGAGCAGTACTTC. Protein sequence: CAISAPAGKRALEQYF. This chain uses TRBV10-3 with TRBJ2-7; weak D call: TRBD2 (5 bases). Deletions cut 4 bases from V and 6 bases from J, with 22 bases between. The CDR3 totals 16 residues. The germline V gene has CDR1 ENHRY and CDR2 SYGVKD.

By share, this clonotype counts as medium-sized. The rearrangement links TRBV7-6 to TRBJ2-7, with TRBD2 matching 13 bases. The CDR3 runs to 16 residues. Germline trimming cut 0 bases from V and 6 bases from J; bases unmatched to any gene: 5. The germline V gene encodes CDR1 SGHVS and CDR2 FNYEAQ. This CDR3 is CASSLARLAGGGEQYF. CDR3 nucleotides: TGTGCCAGCAGCTTAGCGCGACTAGCGGGGGGCGGCGAGCAGTACTTC. Complete variable domain (other parts from reference TRBV7-6 and TRBJ2-7): GAGVSQSPRYKVTKRGQDVALRCDPISGHVSLYWYRQALGQGPEFLTYFNYEAQQDKSGLPNDRFSAERPEGSISTLTIQRTEQRDSAMYRCASSLARLAGGGEQYFGPGTRLTVT.

This clonotype is judged medium-sized. The V gene is TRBV12-5, the J gene TRBJ1-2; a possible D gene is TRBD1 (5 bases). The CDR3 totals 14 residues. V lost 3 bases, J lost 4 bases, and 12 bases lay in between. CDR1 is LGHNT and CDR2 is FRNRAP in the germline V gene. Here the CDR3 DNA reads TGTGCTAGTGGTTTCGGCAGGGCGGGCTATGGCTACACCTTC. Protein product: CASGFGRAGYGYTF. The whole variable domain, remainder taken from reference TRBV12-5 and TRBJ1-2, is DARVTQTPRHKVTEMGQEVTMRCQPILGHNTVFWYRQTMMQGLELLAYFRNRAPLDDSGMPKDRFSAEMPDATLATLKIQPSEPRDSAVYFCASGFGRAGYGYTFGSGTRLTVV.

This clonotype was picked up many times. The rearrangement uses TRBV4-3 and TRBJ2-1; maybe TRBD1 (6 bases). V was cut by 4 bases and J by 4 bases, with 17 bases left in between. The CDR3 covers 16 residues. Germline V lookup: CDR1 LGHNA, CDR2 YSLEER. Here the CDR3 DNA reads TGCGCCAGCAGCCTCGGGTCCGCTAGGGGGTACAATGAGCAGTTCTTC. Translating gives CASSLGSARGYNEQFF.

Only a few counts were recorded for this clonotype. V and J are TRBV12-3 or TRBV12-4 and TRBJ1-4, with a possible D match to TRBD1 (5 bases). The germline V and J ends were trimmed by 3 bases and 6 bases, with 14 bases remaining between them. The CDR3 spans 15 residues. The CDR3 loop is CASSFEGARDEKLFF. The DNA for the CDR3 is TGTGCCAGCAGTTTTGAAGGGGCCCGAGATGAAAAACTGTTTTTT.

This clonotype showed up just once. The V gene is TRBV10-1, the J gene TRBJ2-3, with a weak D call TRBD2 (5 bases). The length of the CDR3 is 15 residues. Germline assignment: CDR1 WNHNN and CDR2 SYGVQD (reference sequence). Trimming left V 0 bases short and J 1 base short, with 8 bases between. In nucleotides, the CDR3 is TGCGCCAGCAGTGAGTCGGGAGTTCGCACAGATACGCAGTATTTT. It specifies CASSESGVRTDTQYF.

Only a few counts were recorded for this clonotype. J is TRBJ2-7 and V is TRBV4-1; maybe TRBD1 (5 bases). The CDR3 is 15 amino acids. Germline CDR1 reads MGHRA; CDR2 reads YSYEKL. V shed 4 bases and J shed 0 bases, with 13 bases lying between them. The CDR3: CASSRTGLFSYEQYF. CDR3 nucleotides: TGCGCCAGCAGCCGTACAGGCCTTTTCTCCTACGAGCAGTACTTC.

This clonotype was seen only a few times. This chain connects TRBV12-3 or TRBV12-4 to TRBJ2-4; D might be TRBD1 or TRBD2, each matching 6 bases. V dropped 1 base and J dropped 8 bases, with 12 bases sitting between them. This CDR3 has 14 residues. As DNA, the CDR3 is TGTGCCAGCAGTTTAGAGGCAGGGGAGGACATTCAGTACTTC. The encoded protein is CASSLEAGEDIQYF.

Judged by abundance, this clonotype is medium-sized. The J gene is TRBJ2-7, the V gene TRBV24-1; 7 nucleotides agree with TRBD1. The germline V gene encodes CDR1 KGHDR and CDR2 SFDVKD. This CDR3 comprises 16 residues. V trimming: 3 bases; J trimming: 3 bases; junction bases outside the gene matches: 10. Here the CDR3 DNA reads TGTGCCACCAGTGATCCGACAGGGTTTCCATTCTACGAGCAGTACTTC. Its protein is CATSDPTGFPFYEQYF.

The genes are TRBV7-2 and TRBJ2-7; D gene unclear. This CDR3 region has 12 residues. The V end was cut by 5 bases, the J end by 5 bases, with 10 bases between. The V gene's germline CDR1 is SGHTA and CDR2 FQGNSA. CDR3 in amino acids: CASSATENEQYF. The CDR3 DNA reads TGTGCCAGCAGCGCCACAGAAAACGAGCAGTACTTC.

About this clonotype: Just one base apart from a much larger clone, this may be a read error. The rearrangement uses TRBV4-3 and TRBJ2-6; D may be TRBD1 (6 bases). Germline V CDR1 and CDR2: LGHNA, YSLEER. This CDR3 region has 19 residues. Between the trimmed V and J ends, which lost 0 bases and 0 bases, there was a span of 15 bases. As DNA, the CDR3 is TGCGCCAGCAGCCAAGATAAGCGTGACAGGATCTCTGGGGCCAACGTCCTGACTTTC. Translating gives CASSQDKRDRISGANVLTF.

This clonotype was seen a few times. The rearrangement links TRBV4-3 to TRBJ2-3, with a tentative D call TRBD2 (5 bases). CDR3 size: 16 residues. Germline loops: CDR1 LGHNA, CDR2 YSLEER. The V end lost 0 bases, the J end lost 4 bases, and 14 bases lay between the germline ends. The CDR3 region is CASSQDRRTQADTQYF. The CDR3 DNA sequence: TGCGCCAGCAGCCAAGATCGGAGGACCCAGGCAGATACGCAGTATTTT.

This clonotype is medium-sized within its sample. V and J are TRBV5-6 and TRBJ2-7; D unclear. There are 15 residues in the CDR3. V lost 1 base to trimming and J lost 0 bases, with 11 bases between them. CDR1 SGHDT and CDR2 YYEEEE come from the germline V gene. The CDR3 loop is CASSLRCVCSYEQYF. The CDR3 DNA reads TGTGCCAGCAGCTTGAGATGTGTATGCTCCTACGAGCAGTACTTC.

Concerning this clonotype itself: Just one base apart from a much larger clone, this may be a read error. The V gene is TRBV5-1, the J gene TRBJ1-2; 8 bases match TRBD1. Germline assignment: CDR1 SGHRS and CDR2 YFSETQ. The CDR3 has 17 amino acids. Here the CDR3 DNA reads TGCGCCAGCAGCTTGGCCGTCTGTCTAGGACAGGGATATGGCTACGCCTTC. Translated, it gives CASSLAVCLGQGYGYAF. The full variable domain, with the rest looked up from reference TRBV5-1 and TRBJ1-2, is KAGVTQTPRYLIKTRGQQVTLSCSPISGHRSVSWYQQTPGQGLQFLFEYFSETQRNKGNFPGRFSGRQFSNSRSEMNVSTLELGDSALYLCASSLAVCLGQGYGYAFGSGTRLTVV.

By its share, this clonotype is medium-sized. V and J are TRBV7-3 and TRBJ1-3, with D uncertain. V lost 5 bases and J 1 base, leaving 15 bases between the germline ends. Germline V gives CDR1 SGHTA, CDR2 FQGTGA. This CDR3 comprises 16 residues. CDR3 sequence (DNA): TGTGCCAGCAGCATCCTTAAGGGCCCATCTGGAAACACCATATATTTT. It specifies CASSILKGPSGNTIYF.

This clonotype occurred a few times. The rearrangement links TRBV20-1 to TRBJ1-2; tentative D call: TRBD1 (5 bases). Germline lookup yields CDR1 DFQATT and CDR2 SNEGSKA (reference sequence). This CDR3 has 10 amino acids. Trimming took off 7 bases at V and 8 bases at J, with 11 bases between the two ends. CDR3 nucleotide sequence: TGCAGTGGAGGAGGGGCGGGCTACACCTTC. Translating it yields CSGGGAGYTF.

This clonotype was counted once. A much larger clone is a single base away; this may be a read error. The chain carries TRBV24-1 and TRBJ2-1, with 8 bases matching TRBD2. CDR3 size: 15 residues. CDR1 and CDR2 (germline): KGHDR, SFDVKD. CDR3 sequence (DNA): TGTGCCACCAGTGACTCTGACGGGAGGGACAATGAGCAGCTCTTC. Translating it yields CATSDSDGRDNEQLF.

This clonotype was counted once. A much larger clonotype is one base distant, so this may be a read error. V and J are TRBV18 and TRBJ2-1; D tentatively fits TRBD1 or TRBD2 (5 bases each). Between the trimmed V and J ends, which lost 6 bases and 4 bases, there was a span of 16 bases. Germline-derived CDR1 and CDR2 are KGHSH and LQKENI. This CDR3 is 15 amino acids long. CDR3 residues: CASSRDPGGYNEQFF. CDR3 nucleotides: TGTGCCAGCTCGAGGGACCCAGGAGGATACAATGAGCAGTTCTTC.

By its share, this clonotype is medium-sized. V is TRBV5-1 and J is TRBJ2-2; D uncertain. The CDR3 has 15 residues. V dropped 1 base and J dropped 5 bases, with 12 bases sitting between them. Germline values: CDR1 SGHRS, CDR2 YFSETQ. DNA for the CDR3: TGCGCCAGCAGCTTGACGGGTCCGTGGACCGGGGAGCTGTTTTTT. This sequence encodes CASSLTGPWTGELFF. Using reference TRBV5-1 and TRBJ2-2 for the parts outside the CDR3, the full variable domain is KAGVTQTPRYLIKTRGQQVTLSCSPISGHRSVSWYQQTPGQGLQFLFEYFSETQRNKGNFPGRFSGRQFSNSRSEMNVSTLELGDSALYLCASSLTGPWTGELFFGEGSRLTVL.

With regard to this clonotype: A much larger clone differs from this one at a single base, so this may be a read error. This chain connects TRBV7-4 to TRBJ1-2; 8 bases map to TRBD1. Germline V lookup: CDR1 SGHVT, CDR2 SQSDAQ. The junction had 7 bases not matched to a gene; V was cut back by 5 bases and J by 8 bases. The CDR3 is made up of 13 amino acids. CDR3 nucleotide sequence: TGTGCCAGCAGCGCATGGACAGGGCACGGCTACACCTTC. Its protein product is CASSAWTGHGYTF.

The chain uses TRBV10-3 and TRBJ2-2; 8 positions match TRBD1. This CDR3 comprises 14 residues. Unmatched junction bases numbered 6, after V lost 7 bases and J lost 5 bases. Germline V gene lookup returns CDR1 ENHRY and CDR2 SYGVKD. This CDR3 reads CAIKDRVRTGELFF. CDR3 nucleotides: TGTGCCATCAAGGACAGGGTGCGAACCGGGGAGCTGTTTTTT.

As regards this clonotype: This could be a read error, since a much larger clone is one nucleotide away. J is TRBJ2-5 and V is TRBV15; 7 bases align to TRBD2. The CDR3 contains 14 residues. CDR1 LNHNV and CDR2 YYDKDF come from the germline V gene (reference sequence). The CDR3 here is CAASRLACRETQYF. The CDR3 nucleotides read TGTGCCGCCAGCAGACTAGCCTGTCGAGAGACCCAGTACTTC.

In its sample, this clonotype ranks as medium-sized. The chain couples TRBV12-3 or TRBV12-4 to TRBJ1-2; TRBD1 agrees at 8 bases. V lost 2 bases and J lost 6; bases outside the gene matches: 11. The length of the CDR3 is 16 residues. The CDR3 is CASSLWTGRYGDGYTF. The CDR3 DNA is TGTGCCAGCAGTTTATGGACAGGGAGATATGGAGATGGCTACACCTTC.

As to this clonotype: This sequence may be a read error, since a much larger clone differs from it by one base. The CDR3 DNA reads as TGTGCCAGCAGTCTCTCCCGACGCGGCCCCGCAGGGCCCCAGCATTTT. Its protein product is CASSLSRRGPAGPQHF. V is TRBV12-3 or TRBV12-4 and J is TRBJ1-5; D is unresolved. V was trimmed by 5 bases and J by 9 bases, leaving 23 bases between them. The CDR3 covers 16 residues.

By share of the sample, this clonotype is medium-sized. The chain is built from TRBV16 and TRBJ1-1; 9 bases are shared with TRBD1. This CDR3 is built from 15 residues. Germline-derived CDR1 and CDR2 are KGHSY and FQNENV. V lost 1 base to trimming and J lost 5 bases; unmatched junction nucleotides: 5. DNA for the CDR3: TGTGCCAGCAGCCAATTGGGACAGGGCGAGACTGAAGCTTTCTTT. Amino acid sequence: CASSQLGQGETEAFF.

Regarding this clonotype: A much bigger clone sits one base away, suggesting this may be a read error. V gene TRBV12-3 or TRBV12-4 combines with J gene TRBJ2-2; D is perhaps TRBD2 (5 bases). The CDR3 loop spans 15 amino acids. CDR3 in DNA: TGTGCCAGCACTCCCGACTTCCATTGGACCGGGGAGCTGCTTTTT. It yields the protein CASTPDFHWTGELLF.